The clone carrying this T cell receptor (beta chain) was counted ten times or more. Its antigen is undetermined. Mismatch with germline at one junction end may stem from a read error. These data originate in a study of response to subunit inactivated influenza vaccine. Study-wide points: With each seasonal influenza vaccination, the authors suggested, few new T cells are recruited.

The CDR3 is 16 amino acids. The germline gives CDR1 SEHNR, CDR2 FQNEAQ (reference sequence). TCRdb recomputed calls from the RT-PCR reads with MiXCR, one row per CDR3 protein. The data hold over 150,000 distinct CDR3 sequences, with approximately 11% observed a single time. The V gene is TRBV7-9, the J gene TRBJ2-5; perhaps TRBD2 as D (5 bases). The receptor comes from a middle-aged man who received an inactivated influenza vaccine. The material sequenced was non-naive T cells sorted from PBMCs, taken roughly 46 days after vaccination. DNA for the CDR3: TGTGCCAGCACCTTAGGATCGAAAATAGGAGGAGAGACCCAGTACTTC. Residues: CASTLGSKIGGETQYF.